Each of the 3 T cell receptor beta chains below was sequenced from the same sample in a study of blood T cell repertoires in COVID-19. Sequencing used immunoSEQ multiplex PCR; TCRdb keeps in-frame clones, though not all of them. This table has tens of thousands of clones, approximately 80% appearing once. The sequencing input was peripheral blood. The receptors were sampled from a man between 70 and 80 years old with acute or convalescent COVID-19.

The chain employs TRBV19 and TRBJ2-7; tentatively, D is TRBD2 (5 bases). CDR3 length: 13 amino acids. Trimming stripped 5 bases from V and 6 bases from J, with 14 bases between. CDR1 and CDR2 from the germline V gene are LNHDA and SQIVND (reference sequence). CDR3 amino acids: CASSGSWAGEQYF. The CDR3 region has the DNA TGTGCCAGTAGTGGCAGTTGGGCGGGCGAGCAGTACTTC.

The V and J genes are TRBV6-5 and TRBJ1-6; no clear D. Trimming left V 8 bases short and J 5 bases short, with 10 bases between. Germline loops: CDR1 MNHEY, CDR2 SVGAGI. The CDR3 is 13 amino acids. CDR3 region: CASGREDNSPLHF. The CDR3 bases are TGTGCCAGCGGAAGAGAGGATAATTCACCCCTCCACTTT.

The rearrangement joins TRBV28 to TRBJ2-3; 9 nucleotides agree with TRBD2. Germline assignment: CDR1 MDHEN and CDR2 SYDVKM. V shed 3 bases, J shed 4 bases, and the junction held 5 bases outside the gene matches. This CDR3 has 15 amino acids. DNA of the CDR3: TGTGCCAGCAGTTTTCAGCGGGGGGTGCCAGATACGCAGTATTTT. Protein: CASSFQRGVPDTQYF.